This note documents a single T cell receptor beta chain sequence. Its antigen is as yet unknown. Germline values: CDR1 WSHSY, CDR2 SAAADI. The CDR3 contains 14 residues. V was pared by 4 bases and J by 1 base, with 7 bases between. This specimen comes from a study of tumor-infiltrating lymphocytes in primary liver carcinoma. Overall study results and limits: Relative to blood, tumors carried a significantly larger fraction of the repertoire in their top 250 clones (p = 0.039).

The template, roughly 0.45 ug total RNA, yielded TCR beta cDNA made with a constant-region primer. Investigators got TCR beta libraries out of three nested multiplex PCR rounds, done with slightly modified ARM-PCR. The study ran its first two PCR rounds for around 10 cycles each, using TRBV1-TRBV30 forward primers and a C-beta reverse primer. TCRdb fed the multiplex PCR reads into MiXCR, producing one record per CDR3 protein. Among about 92,000 distinct CDR3 sequences listed, 68% were seen once. Unsorted bulk tissue, roughly 20-32 mg of it, served as the source for co-extraction of RNA and DNA. The clonotype comes from a man in his forties with primary liver carcinoma and hepatitis B virus infection. The sample taken for sequencing was tumor-adjacent normal liver tissue. The chain recombines TRBV10-2 with TRBJ2-2, with D hard to call. The CDR3: CASSAHVNTGELFF. CDR3 nucleotides: TGCGCCAGCAGTGCACACGTGAACACCGGGGAGCTGTTTTTT.